This passage covers 25 T cell receptor beta chains from one sample sequenced in a study of cytomegalovirus exposure and HLA in healthy donors. PCR used 60 Vbeta primers and 13 Jbeta primers. Produced via immunoSEQ multiplex PCR; TCRdb's table is partial and in-frame only. The top ten clones hold roughly 3.4% of a sample with 65,000 or so clones, approximately 77% of them seen once. Sequenced material: PBMCs. Receptor source: a woman in her 40s in good health and CMV-seropositive.

CDR3 sequence (DNA): TGTGCCAGCAGCTTACTCCGGTTGTCCTATAATTCACCCCTCCACTTT. Residues: CASSLLRLSYNSPLHF. The rearrangement joins TRBV11-2 to TRBJ1-6; D is ambiguous. The CDR3 is made up of 16 amino acids. Trimming removed 2 bases from V and 1 base from J, with 9 bases in between. From germline, CDR1 is SGHAT and CDR2 FQNNGV. Using reference TRBV11-2 and TRBJ1-6 for the parts outside the CDR3, the full variable domain is EAGVAQSPRYKIIEKRQSVAFWCNPISGHATLYWYQQILGQGPKLLIQFQNNGVVDDSQLPKDRFSAERLKGVDSTLKIQPAKLEDSAVYLCASSLLRLSYNSPLHFGNGTRLTVT.

Only a few counts were recorded for this clone. This chain links TRBV27 with TRBJ1-2, with 8 bases fitting TRBD1. After removal of 6 bases from V and 6 bases from J, the junction contained 12 bases not matched to a gene. Germline CDR1 reads MNHEY; CDR2 reads SMNVEV (reference sequence). The CDR3 length is 15 residues. The CDR3: CASRGGRGQVNGYTF. The CDR3 region has the DNA TGTGCCAGCAGGGGGGGCAGGGGGCAGGTTAATGGCTACACCTTC.

The chain couples TRBV21-1 to TRBJ1-3; TRBD1, as called in the table, went unchecked against the DNA. TRBV21-1 is shown as a pseudogene. The CDR3 runs to 13 residues. The CDR3 nucleotides read TGTGCCAAGAGATGGACAGTTGGAAACACCATATATTTT. Protein sequence: CAKRWTVGNTIYF.

The chain links TRBV30 to TRBJ1-3, with D possibly being TRBD1 (5 bases). Germline CDR1 reads GTSNPN; CDR2 reads SVGIG (reference sequence). CDR3 length: 16 amino acids. The V gene lost 2 bases and the J gene lost 1 base, with 15 bases spanning the gap. The chain's CDR3 is CAWSNKRGKSGNTIYF. The CDR3 region has the DNA TGTGCCTGGAGTAACAAAAGGGGAAAGTCTGGAAACACCATATATTTT.

The chain combines TRBV7-9 with TRBJ2-5, with 8 bases fitting TRBD2. V lost 5 bases to trimming and J lost 9 bases; unmatched junction nucleotides: 5. This CDR3 comprises 12 residues. Germline CDR1 and CDR2: SEHNR and FQNEAQ (reference sequence). The CDR3 spells CASSPTGGAQYF. The CDR3 DNA reads as TGTGCCAGCAGCCCTACGGGGGGGGCCCAGTACTTC.

For this clone: The junction shows a germline mismatch at one end, possibly a read error. V is TRBV7-3 and J is TRBJ2-6, with TRBD1 identical over 11 bases. Looked up from germline, CDR1 is SGHTA and CDR2 is FQGTGA. There are 14 residues in the CDR3. The CDR3 DNA is TGTGCCAGCAGCGGAGGGACAGGGGGCAACGTCCTGACTTTC. Amino acids: CASSGGTGGNVLTF.

This clone has a handful of counts. CDR3 sequence reads: CASSAWSSGNTIYF. The CDR3, as DNA: TGTGCCAGCAGTGCCTGGAGCTCTGGAAACACCATATATTTT. V is TRBV27 and J is TRBJ1-3; the D is unclear. V lost 5 bases and J lost 0, with 8 bases in between. The CDR3 consists of 14 residues. In germline, CDR1 is MNHEY, CDR2 SMNVEV (reference sequence).

The chain couples TRBV27 to TRBJ2-7; TRBD1 might be the D (5 bases). CDR3 length: 13 residues. The V end was cut by 3 bases, the J end by 7 bases, with 13 bases between. Germline CDR1 MNHEY, CDR2 SMNVEV (reference sequence). CDR3 bases: TGTGCCAGCAGTTTCCAAACAGGTGAGGAGCAGTACTTC. Its translation: CASSFQTGEEQYF.

This chain connects TRBV7-6 to TRBJ1-3; 11 nucleotides align to TRBD1. CDR3 length equals 16 residues. Germline V lookup: CDR1 SGHVS, CDR2 FNYEAQ. V trimming: 4 bases; J trimming: 0 bases; junction bases outside the gene matches: 2. CDR3 nucleotide sequence: TGTGCCAGCAGCTCAGGACAGGGGGCCTCTGGAAACACCATATATTTT. This codes for CASSSGQGASGNTIYF.

This clone has a handful of counts. The gene calls are TRBV11-2 and TRBJ1-2; weak D call: TRBD1 (6 bases). The CDR3 sequence is 16 residues long. Germline V gene lookup returns CDR1 SGHAT and CDR2 FQNNGV. Trimming cost V 2 bases and J 4 bases, with 17 bases left between them. Here the CDR3 reads CASSLWAGAQLYGYTF. The CDR3 nucleotides are TGTGCCAGCAGCTTATGGGCGGGGGCGCAACTCTATGGCTACACCTTC.

The chain couples TRBV30 to TRBJ2-2, with 9 bases fitting TRBD1. The germline gives CDR1 GTSNPN, CDR2 SVGIG (reference sequence). The V and J ends lost 0 bases and 4 bases, in that order; junction bases with no gene match: 6. The CDR3 totals 16 residues. The DNA of the CDR3 is TGTGCCTGGAGTGTACTTCCGGGACAGGGCACCGGGGAGCTGTTTTTT. Protein sequence: CAWSVLPGQGTGELFF.

The gene calls are TRBV6-5 and TRBJ1-2, with D possibly matching TRBD1 (5 bases). CDR3 length: 14 residues. The germline gives CDR1 MNHEY, CDR2 SVGAGI. V was pared by 6 bases and J by 1 base, with 12 bases between. For the CDR3, the DNA is TGTGCCAGCAGAGGGACGGGAGATAACTATGGCTACACCTTC. Amino acids: CASRGTGDNYGYTF.

This clone was counted between two and nine times. The genes are TRBV6-1 and TRBJ2-3; 10 bases agree with TRBD1. The CDR3 spans 17 residues. CDR1 is MNHNS, CDR2 SASEGT, per germline. With V trimmed by 0 bases and J by 1 base, 4 bases remained unmatched. This CDR3 reads CASSEATGGRGTDTQYF. CDR3 coding DNA: TGTGCCAGCAGTGAAGCGACAGGGGGCCGGGGCACAGATACGCAGTATTTT.

The V gene is TRBV6-1, the J gene TRBJ1-2, with 7 bases fitting TRBD1. The CDR3 consists of 16 residues. Losses at the gene ends were 3 bases for V and 4 bases for J; bases not matched to a gene: 11. From germline, CDR1 is MNHNS and CDR2 SASEGT. For the CDR3, the DNA is TGTGCCAGCAGTGAGGCCTCCGGGACAGAGGGCTATGGCTACACCTTC. Its protein product is CASSEASGTEGYGYTF.

On this clone itself: The germline gene is not matched at one end of the junction; a read error may be the cause. The chain recombines TRBV5-6 with TRBJ1-1, with D uncertain. The CDR3 totals 17 residues. CDR1 SGHDT and CDR2 YYEEEE come from the germline V gene. CDR3 protein: CASSFIGILGYNTEASF. The CDR3 bases are TGTGCCAGCAGCTTCATCGGGATCCTCGGCTACAACACTGAAGCTTCCTTT.

This chain uses TRBV7-3 with TRBJ2-1; D might be TRBD2 (5 bases). The CDR3 sequence is 16 residues long. CDR1 SGHTA and CDR2 FQGTGA come from the germline V gene. V was clipped by 0 bases and J by 0 bases, with 9 bases between them. For the CDR3, the DNA is TGTGCCAGCAGCTTAACCGGACTGAGCTCCTACAATGAGCAGTTCTTC. This codes for CASSLTGLSSYNEQFF.

This chain joins TRBV29-1 and TRBJ2-3, with 7 bases identical to TRBD1. Looked up from germline, CDR1 is SQVTM and CDR2 is ANQGSEA. Trimming took 2 bases from V and 3 from J; bases not matched to a gene: 8. The CDR3 spans 15 residues. This CDR3 is CSVESVGGETDTQYF. CDR3 DNA: TGCAGCGTTGAATCTGTAGGGGGCGAGACAGATACGCAGTATTTT.

DNA of the CDR3: TGTGCCAGCAGGCCCGCCCATGTGGGGGGGAATTCACCCCTCCACTTT. Protein product: CASRPAHVGGNSPLHF. The chain carries TRBV2 and TRBJ1-6, with a tentative D call TRBD1 (5 bases). In germline, CDR1 is SNHLY, CDR2 FYNNEI. The CDR3 extends over 16 amino acids. V lost 6 bases and J lost 7, with 19 bases in between.

CDR3 in amino acids: CASSYSRQNTEAFF. DNA for the CDR3: TGTGCCAGCAGTTACTCGAGGCAGAACACTGAAGCTTTCTTT. The chain joins TRBV6-5 to TRBJ1-1; D is uncertain. Germline assignment: CDR1 MNHEY and CDR2 SVGAGI. There are 14 residues in the CDR3. V was cut by 0 bases and J by 1 base, with 6 bases left in between.

The chain couples TRBV6-6 to TRBJ1-4; 7 bases agree with TRBD1. The trim removed 2 bases at V and 7 bases at J, leaving 7 bases unmatched. CDR3 length: 15 amino acids. Per the germline V gene, CDR1 is MNHNY and CDR2 is SVGAGI (reference sequence). The CDR3 DNA is TGTGCCAGCAGTTACCAAGGGACAGCCGTTGAAAAACTGTTTTTT. Its translation: CASSYQGTAVEKLFF.

This CDR3 reads CASSLAPQAEDTQYF. The CDR3 nucleotides are TGTGCCAGCAGCTTAGCGCCCCAAGCCGAAGATACGCAGTATTTT. The chain is built from TRBV7-2 and TRBJ2-3; D is unclear. The germline V gene has CDR1 SGHTA and CDR2 FQGNSA. The V end was cut by 0 bases, the J end by 5 bases, with 12 bases between. The CDR3 is made up of 15 amino acids.

The chain has TRBV5-8 and TRBJ2-7, with a tentative D call TRBD1 (6 bases). With 5 bases removed from V and 0 bases from J, the gap between germline ends came to 15 bases. The CDR3 totals 15 residues. Germline values: CDR1 SGHTS, CDR2 YDEGEE. CDR3 region: CASSWGSDSSYEQYF. The DNA for the CDR3 is TGTGCCAGCAGTTGGGGTTCGGACAGCTCCTACGAGCAGTACTTC. Using reference TRBV5-8 and TRBJ2-7 for the parts outside the CDR3, the full variable domain is EAGVTQSPTHLIKTRGQQATLRCSPISGHTSVYWYQQALGLGLQFLLWYDEGEERNRGNFPPRFSGRQFPNYSSELNVNALELEDSALYLCASSWGSDSSYEQYFGPGTRLTVT.

Remarks on this clone: One end of the junction does not line up with germline, which may come from a read error. Other nucleotide sequences from this sample produce the same CDR3. V and J are TRBV30 and TRBJ1-6; TRBD1 matches at 7 bases. In germline, CDR1 is GTSNPN, CDR2 SVGIG (reference sequence). CDR3 length: 15 amino acids. CDR3 nucleotide sequence: TGTGCCTGGAGTGTACCTGACAGGGAGTCATCACCTCTCCACTTT. This sequence encodes CAWSVPDRESSPLHF. Using reference TRBV30 and TRBJ1-6 for the parts outside the CDR3, the full variable domain is SQTIHQWPATLVQPVGSPLSLECTVEGTSNPNLYWYRQAAGRGLQLLFYSVGIGQISSEVPQNLSASRPQDRQFILSSKKLLLSDSGFYLCAWSVPDRESSPLHFGNGTRLTVT.

This clone is a singleton in its sample. The chain's CDR3 is CASSIGGPAYEQYF. DNA of the CDR3: TGTGCCAGTAGTATCGGAGGGCCGGCCTACGAGCAGTACTTC. The chain combines TRBV19 with TRBJ2-7; a possible D gene is TRBD2 (6 bases). This CDR3 is 14 amino acids long. The ends were cut back, 3 bases at V and 2 bases at J, with 11 bases in the middle. Germline V gene data show CDR1 as LNHDA and CDR2 as SQIVND (reference sequence). The variable domain in full, completed from reference TRBV19 and TRBJ2-7, reads DGGITQSPKYLFRKEGQNVTLSCEQNLNHDAMYWYRQDPGQGLRLIYYSQIVNDFQKGDIAEGYSVSREKKESFPLTVTSAQKNPTAFYLCASSIGGPAYEQYFGPGTRLTVT.

This clone came up a few times. The gene calls are TRBV6-5 and TRBJ1-1; a weak D match, TRBD1 (6 bases). This CDR3 has 14 residues. V lost 4 bases and J 5 bases, leaving 14 bases between the germline ends. Germline V CDR1 and CDR2: MNHEY, SVGAGI. In DNA, the CDR3 is TGTGCCAGCAGTTTAGCAGGGGCGGTTACTGAAGCTTTCTTT. It codes for CASSLAGAVTEAFF.